One and the same sample provided the 32 T cell receptor beta chains below, sequenced in a study of T-cell memory formation after mild COVID-19. Via MiXCR, TCRdb re-called the 5' RACE reads, giving one row per CDR3 protein. The table shows about 110,000 distinct CDR3 sequences, with about an eighth occurring only once. The sample comprised PBMCs or a T cell subset sorted from them (not recorded which). Receptors were obtained from an adult woman who had mild COVID-19 (a few samples of this study predate the infection). Cell type and time point are not known.

CDR3 nucleotide sequence: TGCAGCGTTAACCTCGACTACGAGCAGTACTTC. It is translated as CSVNLDYEQYF. V gene TRBV29-1 combines with J gene TRBJ2-7; D remains ambiguous. Trimming took 5 bases from V and 3 from J, leaving 8 bases between them. Germline CDR1 reads SQVTM; CDR2 reads ANQGSEA. CDR3 length: 11 amino acids.

This clonotype has more than one count but fewer than ten. The chain links TRBV19 to TRBJ2-7, with D perhaps assigned TRBD1 or TRBD2 (5 bases each). Per germline, CDR1 LNHDA and CDR2 SQIVND (reference sequence). V lost 5 bases to trimming and J lost 4 bases, with 18 bases between them. The CDR3 spans 15 residues. The CDR3 region is CASSPRDVYGYEQYF. CDR3 in DNA: TGTGCCAGTAGTCCGAGGGACGTCTATGGATACGAGCAGTACTTC. The entire variable domain, with the rest obtained from reference TRBV19 and TRBJ2-7, is as follows: DGGITQSPKYLFRKEGQNVTLSCEQNLNHDAMYWYRQDPGQGLRLIYYSQIVNDFQKGDIAEGYSVSREKKESFPLTVTSAQKNPTAFYLCASSPRDVYGYEQYFGPGTRLTVT.

The CDR3 sequence: CASSVAQGDTEAFF. The CDR3 DNA is TGTGCCAGCAGCGTAGCTCAGGGGGACACTGAAGCTTTCTTT. The chain combines TRBV9 with TRBJ1-1; 7 nucleotides line up with TRBD1. The V gene's germline CDR1 is SGDLS and CDR2 YYNGEE. V lost 0 bases and J lost 3; bases outside the gene matches: 2. The CDR3 is made up of 14 amino acids.

This clonotype was observed a few times. The V gene is TRBV7-6, the J gene TRBJ2-1; 16 nucleotides agree with TRBD2. There are 16 residues in the CDR3. The junction had 10 bases not matched to a gene; V was cut back by 10 bases and J by 7 bases. CDR1 is SGHVS and CDR2 is FNYEAQ in the germline V gene. CDR3 nucleotide sequence: TGTGCCACCCGGACCGGGACTAGCGGGGGGGGGAATGAGCAGTTCTTC. Translation: CATRTGTSGGGNEQFF.

This clonotype was seen a handful of times. This chain links TRBV12-3 or TRBV12-4 with TRBJ2-7, with no clear D. V was clipped by 4 bases and J by 0 bases, with 10 bases between them. The CDR3 runs to 14 residues. The CDR3 nucleotides read TGTGCCAGCAGTTATTATCCTAGCTCCTACGAGCAGTACTTC. Protein: CASSYYPSSYEQYF.

The chain recombines TRBV4-1 with TRBJ2-1; 9 positions agree with TRBD1. The CDR3 covers 17 residues. The ends lost 1 base at V and 4 bases at J; junction bases unmatched: 8. Germline V lookup: CDR1 MGHRA, CDR2 YSYEKL. The CDR3 sequence: CASSQALGQGSYNEQFF. The CDR3 region has the DNA TGCGCCAGCAGCCAAGCTTTGGGACAGGGTTCGTACAATGAGCAGTTCTTC.

V usage is TRBV29-1 and J usage is TRBJ2-1; D is possibly TRBD1 or TRBD2 (5 bases each). The CDR3 contains 12 residues. CDR1 and CDR2 (germline): SQVTM, ANQGSEA. The CDR3 DNA sequence: TGCAGTCAATCGGGGCTAGGCAATGAGCAGTTCTTC. This encodes CSQSGLGNEQFF.

This clonotype has just a few counts. Compared with germline, one end of the junction differs, possibly owing to a read error. V is TRBV7-7 and J is TRBJ2-1, with 14 bases identical to TRBD2. The CDR3 spans 15 residues. The V gene's germline CDR1 is SSHAT and CDR2 FNYEAQ (reference sequence). CDR3 loop: CASSFGTSGGNEQFF. The CDR3 DNA reads TGTGCTAGCAGCTTCGGGACTAGCGGGGGCAATGAGCAGTTCTTC.

This clonotype was detected only a few times. CDR3 in DNA: TGTGCCAGCAGCTTATCGGGGCTGAAAAATGAGCAGTTCTTC. This translates into CASSLSGLKNEQFF. The rearrangement uses TRBV11-2 and TRBJ2-1, with D possibly called TRBD1 or TRBD2 (5 bases each). The germline gives CDR1 SGHAT, CDR2 FQNNGV. The CDR3 is 14 amino acids. V shed 2 bases and J shed 7 bases, with 12 bases lying between them. Using reference TRBV11-2 and TRBJ2-1 for the parts outside the CDR3, the full variable domain is EAGVAQSPRYKIIEKRQSVAFWCNPISGHATLYWYQQILGQGPKLLIQFQNNGVVDDSQLPKDRFSAERLKGVDSTLKIQPAKLEDSAVYLCASSLSGLKNEQFFGPGTRLTVL.

With regard to this clonotype: A junction boundary mismatches the germline segment, possibly from a read error. CDR3 amino acids: CASTQAPSGSYGTGELFF. The CDR3 DNA reads TGCGCCAGCACCCAAGCCCCCAGCGGATCCTATGGGACCGGGGAGCTGTTTTTT. V is TRBV4-1 and J is TRBJ2-2; maybe TRBD2 (5 bases). The germline V gene encodes CDR1 MGHRA and CDR2 YSYEKL. The CDR3 length is 18 residues.

This clonotype appeared a few times. V is TRBV12-3 or TRBV12-4 and J is TRBJ2-1, with TRBD2 matching over 7 bases. This CDR3 is built from 13 residues. The V segment lost 3 bases and the J segment 8 bases; nucleotides outside the gene matches: 4. In DNA form, the CDR3 reads TGTGCCAGCAGTTTTGGGGGGGTGCATGAGCAGTTCTTC. Translation gives CASSFGGVHEQFF.

As to this clonotype: A much larger clone lies a single base off, so this may be a read error. The chain recombines TRBV23-1 with TRBJ2-3, with a tentative D call TRBD1 (6 bases). Being an ORF, TRBV23-1 has a function that is uncertain. This CDR3 spans 13 amino acids. In nucleotides, the CDR3 is TGCGCCCGCAGTCAGGGGATCGCGGATACGCAGTATTTT. Encoded protein: CARSQGIADTQYF.

This clonotype was picked up a small number of times. The chain uses TRBV24-1 and TRBJ1-5; no definite D call. CDR1 is KGHDR, CDR2 SFDVKD, per germline. The CDR3 loop spans 17 amino acids. With 4 bases removed from V and 0 bases from J, the gap between germline ends came to 15 bases. DNA of the CDR3: TGTGCCACCAGTGACCCTCAGGACGAAAATAGCAATCAGCCCCAGCATTTT. Translating gives CATSDPQDENSNQPQHF.

V gene TRBV7-6 combines with J gene TRBJ2-1; D unclear. This CDR3 is built from 14 residues. Germline-derived CDR1 and CDR2 are SGHVS and FNYEAQ. The ends were cut back, 5 bases at V and 2 bases at J, with 10 bases in the middle. CDR3 region: CASSPGPAYNEQFF. For the CDR3, the DNA is TGTGCCAGCAGCCCCGGGCCGGCCTACAATGAGCAGTTCTTC.

Only a few counts were recorded for this clonotype. V is TRBV14 and J is TRBJ2-1; no reliable D call. V was trimmed by 4 bases and J by 6 bases, leaving 7 bases between them. Germline CDR1 is SGHDN and CDR2 is FVKESK. The CDR3 spans 12 residues. CDR3 loop: CASSPRANEQFF. DNA for the CDR3: TGTGCCAGCAGCCCCCGGGCCAATGAGCAGTTCTTC.

The chain links TRBV7-9 to TRBJ2-5, with a weak D call TRBD2 (5 bases). In germline, CDR1 is SEHNR, CDR2 FQNEAQ (reference sequence). V was shortened by 6 bases and J by 1 base, with 12 bases between the two germline ends. The CDR3 is 14 residues long. The CDR3 DNA reads as TGTGCCAGCAGGGGAGCGCCCTCCCAAGAGACCCAGTACTTC. Amino acids: CASRGAPSQETQYF.

The chain couples TRBV6-5 to TRBJ2-5; D is undetermined. This CDR3 region has 14 residues. The V and J ends lost 4 bases and 5 bases respectively, with 14 bases between them. In germline, CDR1 is MNHEY, CDR2 SVGAGI. The CDR3 region is CASSSEVDSETQYF. CDR3 DNA sequence: TGTGCCAGCAGTTCAGAGGTGGATAGTGAGACCCAGTACTTC.

The gene calls are TRBV2 and TRBJ2-1, with D unclear. The V and J ends lost 2 bases and 0 bases respectively, with 8 bases between them. The CDR3 is 15 amino acids. CDR1 is SNHLY and CDR2 is FYNNEI in the germline V gene. CDR3 region: CASSENTASYNEQFF. CDR3 nucleotide sequence: TGTGCCAGCAGTGAAAACACGGCCTCCTACAATGAGCAGTTCTTC.

V is TRBV4-3 and J is TRBJ1-1; D gene uncertain. The CDR3 consists of 13 residues. Per the germline V gene, CDR1 is LGHNA and CDR2 is YSLEER. V was trimmed by 11 bases and J by 8 bases, leaving 21 bases between them. The CDR3 protein is CAPARIPKREAFF. In DNA, the CDR3 is TGCGCCCCAGCACGCATCCCGAAAAGGGAAGCTTTCTTT.

This sequence joins TRBV11-3 and TRBJ2-1; perhaps TRBD1 as D (6 bases). Germline loops: CDR1 SGHNT, CDR2 YENEEA. Trimming pared 5 bases from V and 4 bases from J, leaving 12 bases between. The CDR3 has 14 residues. CDR3 residues: CASSPRTAYNEQFF. The CDR3 DNA follows: TGTGCCAGCAGCCCCCGGACAGCATACAATGAGCAGTTCTTC.

This clonotype was detected only a few times. This chain links TRBV5-1 with TRBJ1-1, with D perhaps matching TRBD1 (5 bases). Trimming took 2 bases from V and 1 from J, leaving 12 bases between them. The germline gives CDR1 SGHRS, CDR2 YFSETQ. CDR3 length: 15 residues. CDR3 bases: TGCGCCAGCAGCTTACGGGGCACCGAGAACACTGAAGCTTTCTTT. This gives the protein CASSLRGTENTEAFF.

There are many counts of this clonotype. CDR3 loop: CASSSYRSAVDGYTF. The CDR3 DNA sequence: TGTGCCAGCAGCAGTTACAGGTCAGCTGTTGATGGCTACACCTTC. This rearrangement joins TRBV7-3 to TRBJ1-2; possible D gene TRBD1, 5 bases. V lost 5 bases and J lost 6, with 19 bases in between. Germline CDR1 is SGHTA and CDR2 is FQGTGA. The CDR3 is 15 amino acids.

This clonotype has just a few counts. This rearrangement joins TRBV7-9 to TRBJ2-7; 8 bases match TRBD2. V shed 3 bases and J 7 bases; nucleotides not matched to a gene: 14. Per germline, CDR1 SEHNR and CDR2 FQNEAQ (reference sequence). The CDR3 consists of 16 residues. CDR3 amino acids: CASSFLSGLGLGEQYF. CDR3 DNA: TGTGCCAGCAGCTTTCTCTCGGGACTAGGGTTGGGGGAGCAGTACTTC. Variable domain in full (rest from reference TRBV7-9 and TRBJ2-7): DTGVSQNPRHKITKRGQNVTFRCDPISEHNRLYWYRQTLGQGPEFLTYFQNEAQLEKSRLLSDRFSAERPKGSFSTLEIQRTEQGDSAMYLCASSFLSGLGLGEQYFGPGTRLTVT.

This clonotype was detected many times. One end of the junction varies from germline; a read error may be responsible. The J gene is TRBJ2-1, the V gene TRBV7-7; 7 bases agree with TRBD2. The V gene's germline CDR1 is SSHAT and CDR2 FNYEAQ (reference sequence). CDR3 length equals 16 residues. The CDR3 here is CASSLVAGAPYNEQFF. The CDR3, as DNA: TGTGCTAGCAGCTTAGTCGCGGGAGCTCCGTACAATGAGCAGTTCTTC.

This clonotype was observed many times. The chain combines TRBV19 with TRBJ2-1, with D tentatively TRBD1 (5 bases). This CDR3 comprises 13 residues. V was cut by 4 bases and J by 4 bases, with 8 bases left in between. Germline V gene sequence: CDR1 LNHDA, CDR2 SQIVND (reference sequence). For the CDR3, the DNA is TGTGCCAGTAGTAGTGACAGTTACAATGAGCAGTTCTTC. Amino acids: CASSSDSYNEQFF.

The V gene is TRBV12-3 or TRBV12-4, the J gene TRBJ1-2; TRBD1 might be the D (6 bases). Deletions cut 3 bases from V and 6 bases from J, with 11 bases between. The CDR3 has 13 residues. In DNA form, the CDR3 reads TGTGCCAGCAGTTTCGGGACAACCAATGGCTACACCTTC. It yields the protein CASSFGTTNGYTF.

The genes are TRBV11-2 and TRBJ2-7; D is unclear. V lost 1 base and J 4 bases, leaving 8 bases between the germline ends. The CDR3 runs 13 residues. Germline lookup yields CDR1 SGHAT and CDR2 FQNNGV. The CDR3 spells CASSLGRVYEQYF. The CDR3 nucleotides are TGTGCCAGCAGCTTAGGCCGGGTTTACGAGCAGTACTTC.

In this sample, this clonotype turned up a few times. The J gene is TRBJ1-2, the V gene TRBV20-1, with D perhaps TRBD1 (6 bases). CDR3 length equals 11 residues. V shed 1 base and J shed 6 bases, with 6 bases lying between them. CDR1 DFQATT and CDR2 SNEGSKA come from the germline V gene (reference sequence). The CDR3 loop is CSARGQDGYTF. In nucleotides, the CDR3 is TGCAGTGCTAGAGGACAGGATGGCTACACCTTC.

The V call is TRBV20-1, the J call TRBJ2-1; 9 bases line up with TRBD2. J was trimmed by 12 bases and V by 0 bases; bases with no gene match: 21. This CDR3 contains 18 residues. CDR1 and CDR2 (germline): DFQATT, SNEGSKA (reference sequence). CDR3 in amino acids: CSARDLVLAGPPTEVQFF. As DNA, the CDR3 is TGCAGTGCTAGAGATTTGGTTCTAGCGGGACCCCCCACCGAGGTGCAGTTCTTC.

This clonotype was counted between two and nine times. J is TRBJ2-2 and V is TRBV7-3; possible D gene TRBD2, 5 bases. The germline gives CDR1 SGHTA, CDR2 FQGTGA. Trimming shortened V by 2 bases and J by 5 bases, and 9 bases separated the two germline ends. The CDR3 has 14 amino acids. The CDR3 DNA reads as TGTGCCAGCAGCTTATTTACGGGGACCGGGGAGCTGTTTTTT. As protein: CASSLFTGTGELFF.

This clonotype was recorded a few times. The CDR3 DNA reads as TGTGCCATCAGTGAGGAGTGGTGGGAGACCCAGTACTTC. It yields the protein CAISEEWWETQYF. The chain combines TRBV10-3 with TRBJ2-5; D is undetermined. The CDR3 spans 13 residues. V was clipped by 2 bases and J by 5 bases, with 9 bases between them. The germline gives CDR1 ENHRY, CDR2 SYGVKD.

In this sample, this clonotype turned up a few times. J is TRBJ1-6 and V is TRBV19; the match to TRBD1 covers 7 bases. The germline V gene encodes CDR1 LNHDA and CDR2 SQIVND (reference sequence). The CDR3 extends over 14 amino acids. V was clipped by 9 bases and J by 7 bases; unmatched bases: 9. CDR3 region: CASGDRVRNSPLHF. Written as DNA, the CDR3 is TGTGCCAGCGGGGACAGAGTGAGGAATTCACCCCTCCACTTT.